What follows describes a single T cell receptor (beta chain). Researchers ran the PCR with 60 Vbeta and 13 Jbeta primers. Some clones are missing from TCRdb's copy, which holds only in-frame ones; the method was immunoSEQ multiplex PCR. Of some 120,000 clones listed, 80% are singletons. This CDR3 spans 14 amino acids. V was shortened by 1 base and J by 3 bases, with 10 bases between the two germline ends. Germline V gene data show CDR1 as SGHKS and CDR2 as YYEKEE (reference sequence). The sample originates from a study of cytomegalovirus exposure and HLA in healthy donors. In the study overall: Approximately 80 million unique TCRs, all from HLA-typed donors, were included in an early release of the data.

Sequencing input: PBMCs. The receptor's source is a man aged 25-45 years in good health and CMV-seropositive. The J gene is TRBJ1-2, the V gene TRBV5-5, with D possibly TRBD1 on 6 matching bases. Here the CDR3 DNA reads TGTGCCAGCAGCTTGACAGGGCTTCACTATGGCTACACCTTC. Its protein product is CASSLTGLHYGYTF.